Listed below are T cell receptor beta chains from one sample, sequenced in a study of T-cell reconstitution after alpha-beta-depleted transplantation in children. TCRdb fed the PCR reads into MiXCR, producing one record per CDR3 protein. The sample has some 200,000 distinct CDR3 sequences, 7% to 9% seen once; the top ten hold approximately 34%. Sequencing was performed on PBMCs, mostly from graft donor cells, taken 360 days after TCRalphabeta/CD19-depleted stem cell transplant. All receptors come from a male patient between 2 and 10 years old who had a stem cell transplant for acute myeloid leukemia, so the T cells may come from the graft donor. CDR3s include the opening cysteine and the closing phenylalanine or tryptophan. Fields, in order: V gene, CDR3 protein.

V gene: TRBV20-1
CDR3 protein: CSASFLPRDNEQFF

V gene: TRBV12-3/TRBV12-4
CDR3 protein: CASRPQGYTEAFF

V gene: TRBV9
CDR3 protein: CASSARGTSYNEQFF

V gene: TRBV6-1
CDR3 protein: CASSVPGQGANEQFF

V gene: TRBV12-3/TRBV12-4
CDR3 protein: CASSPGTVDGYTF

V gene: TRBV27
CDR3 protein: CASSLGIPSTDTQYF

V gene: TRBV5-1
CDR3 protein: CASSEVRAGEQFF

V gene: TRBV12-3/TRBV12-4
CDR3 protein: CASSQREDLNTGELFF

V gene: TRBV29-1
CDR3 protein: CSARRTGAGELFF

V gene: TRBV14
CDR3 protein: CASSRGDRKTQYF

V gene: TRBV7-2
CDR3 protein: CASSLGRGLETQYF

V gene: TRBV14
CDR3 protein: CASSPDTVSNQPQHF

V gene: TRBV20-1
CDR3 protein: CSASRLMETQYF

V gene: TRBV2
CDR3 protein: CASSAGLAGGTLQETQYF

V gene: TRBV4-1
CDR3 protein: CASSQAQDRDPGYNEQFF

V gene: TRBV2
CDR3 protein: CASSRQGNYEQYF

V gene: TRBV24-1
CDR3 protein: CATSDPRRAEEETQYF

V gene: TRBV15
CDR3 protein: CATSRGTGSNYGYTF

V gene: TRBV4-2
CDR3 protein: CASSQGGRTSMVTGELFF

V gene: TRBV20-1
CDR3 protein: CSVGGGGNYGYTF

V gene: TRBV4-2
CDR3 protein: CASRDGLIVAGELFF

V gene: TRBV5-5
CDR3 protein: CASSLGLAVGTDTQYF

V gene: TRBV3-1
CDR3 protein: CASSHDARAAFF

V gene: TRBV20-1
CDR3 protein: CSASGRALRYNEQFF

V gene: TRBV12-3/TRBV12-4
CDR3 protein: CASSSWGARDEKLFF

V gene: TRBV6-1
CDR3 protein: CASRRTSISHEQFF

V gene: TRBV4-1
CDR3 protein: CASSQPGTGNTEAFF

V gene: TRBV4-3
CDR3 protein: CASSQDREGYNEQFF

V gene: TRBV4-3
CDR3 protein: CASSQGMAGLLSSYNEQFF

V gene: TRBV7-2
CDR3 protein: CASSLASYSGSRGNQPQHF

V gene: TRBV10-3
CDR3 protein: CAISEGADTQYF

V gene: TRBV5-1
CDR3 protein: CASSSQGPPNTEAFF

V gene: TRBV4-1
CDR3 protein: CASSHMAKGTGELFF

V gene: TRBV7-9
CDR3 protein: CASSSQIRGLAGGDNEQFF

V gene: TRBV20-1
CDR3 protein: CSARRGGSAGANVLTF

V gene: TRBV11-3
CDR3 protein: CASSLGFWWASGSFLSTDTQYF

V gene: TRBV29-1
CDR3 protein: CSVWEDRAGNTIYF

V gene: TRBV3-1
CDR3 protein: CASSQLYTDTQYF

V gene: TRBV5-1
CDR3 protein: CASSTGTGGGNQPQHF

V gene: TRBV2
CDR3 protein: CASTAIGLAENEQFF

V gene: TRBV20-1
CDR3 protein: CSARGGGYIQYF

V gene: TRBV12-3/TRBV12-4
CDR3 protein: CASRTPGLASDEQFF

V gene: TRBV10-3
CDR3 protein: CAISQGSSTDTQYF

V gene: TRBV12-3/TRBV12-4
CDR3 protein: CASSLGLAEYNEQFF

V gene: TRBV5-1
CDR3 protein: CASSLGGSGELFF

V gene: TRBV5-1
CDR3 protein: CASSFRANTGELFF